This T cell receptor beta chain comes out of a study of Graves' ophthalmopathy and Graves' hyperthyroidism. Study-wide results and caveats: This model predicted ophthalmopathy progression (sensitivity 70.59%, specificity 72.22%).

TCR beta CDR3 amplification used RNA transcripts. HTBI primers served in a first-round RT-PCR, which a second-round multiplex PCR followed. MiXCR was run by TCRdb on the multiplex PCR reads, yielding one entry per CDR3 protein. Of about 740,000 distinct CDR3 sequences listed, roughly 41% are singletons. Ophthalmopathy was moderately-to-severely active, CAS at least 3, NOSPECS at least 4, lasting under 3 months. Reliance was placed on clinical symptoms, serum thyroxine, TRAb, thyroid ultrasound and orbital computed tomography for diagnosis. Germline CDR1 DFQATT, CDR2 SNEGSKA (reference sequence). CDR3 length equals 13 residues. After removal of 6 bases from V and 3 bases from J, the junction contained 4 bases not matched to a gene. As regards this clonotype: Its antigen is unidentified.

The sequenced sample was peripheral blood. This sequence joins TRBV20-1 and TRBJ2-7, with 11 bases identical to TRBD2. This TCR was recovered from an adult man with Graves' ophthalmopathy. The CDR3 sequence is CSAGTSGIYEQYF. CDR3 bases: TGCAGTGCCGGGACTAGCGGAATCTACGAGCAGTACTTC.